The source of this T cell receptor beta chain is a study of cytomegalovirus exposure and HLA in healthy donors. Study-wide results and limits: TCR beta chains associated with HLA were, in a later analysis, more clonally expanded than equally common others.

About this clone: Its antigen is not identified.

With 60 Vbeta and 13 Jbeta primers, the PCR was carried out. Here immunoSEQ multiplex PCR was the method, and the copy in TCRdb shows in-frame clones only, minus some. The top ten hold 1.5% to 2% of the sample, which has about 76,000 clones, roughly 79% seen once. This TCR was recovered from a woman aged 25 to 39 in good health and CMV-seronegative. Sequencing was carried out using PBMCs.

The CDR3 reads CSVTRSSTLNEQYF. In DNA form, the CDR3 reads TGCAGCGTGACGAGGTCTAGCACTTTGAACGAGCAGTACTTC. The chain links TRBV29-1 to TRBJ2-5; possible D gene TRBD2, 5 bases. The end of the DNA aligns better with TRBJ2-7, so the J call may be wrong. The CDR3 is 14 amino acids. CDR1 is SQVTM, CDR2 ANQGSEA, per germline.